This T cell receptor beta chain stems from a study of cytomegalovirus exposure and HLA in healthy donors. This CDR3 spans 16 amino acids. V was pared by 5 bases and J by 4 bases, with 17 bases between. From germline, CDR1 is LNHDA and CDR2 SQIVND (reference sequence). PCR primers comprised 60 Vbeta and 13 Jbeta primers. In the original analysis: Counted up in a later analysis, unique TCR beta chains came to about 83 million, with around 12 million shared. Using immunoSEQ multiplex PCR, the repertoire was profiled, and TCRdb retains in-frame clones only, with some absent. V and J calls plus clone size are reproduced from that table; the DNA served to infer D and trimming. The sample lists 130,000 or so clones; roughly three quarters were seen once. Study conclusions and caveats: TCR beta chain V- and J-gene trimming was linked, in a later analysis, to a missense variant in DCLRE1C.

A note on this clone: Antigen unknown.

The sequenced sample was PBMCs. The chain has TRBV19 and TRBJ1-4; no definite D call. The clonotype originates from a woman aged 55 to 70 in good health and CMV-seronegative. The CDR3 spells CASSLWNGQNNEKLFF. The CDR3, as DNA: TGTGCCAGTAGTCTATGGAATGGGCAGAATAATGAAAAACTGTTTTTT. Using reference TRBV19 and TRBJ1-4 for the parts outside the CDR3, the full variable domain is DGGITQSPKYLFRKEGQNVTLSCEQNLNHDAMYWYRQDPGQGLRLIYYSQIVNDFQKGDIAEGYSVSREKKESFPLTVTSAQKNPTAFYLCASSLWNGQNNEKLFFGSGTQLSVL.